Following are 9 T cell receptor beta chains from one sample sequenced in a study of CD8+ T cells in alopecia areata. Sequencing templates came from extracted RNA that was reverse transcribed into cDNA. Sequencing used immunoSEQ multiplex PCR; TCRdb keeps in-frame clones, though not all of them. The sample lists 170,000 or so clones; around 63% were seen once. This sample comprised CD4+ T cells sorted from blood, obtained at week 0. The receptor set was obtained from a human donor with alopecia areata.

The CDR3 here is CASSPYTASEKGSDTQYF. The CDR3 DNA is TGTGCCAGCAGCCCATATACGGCTAGCGAAAAGGGGTCAGATACGCAGTATTTT. This rearrangement joins TRBV7-3 to TRBJ2-3; D might be TRBD2 (6 bases). V shed 5 bases and J shed 4 bases, with 25 bases lying between them. The CDR3 sequence is 18 residues long. Germline-derived CDR1 and CDR2 are SGHTA and FQGTGA.

The chain couples TRBV15 to TRBJ2-5, with no clear D. CDR3 length equals 15 residues. From germline, CDR1 is LNHNV and CDR2 YYDKDF (reference sequence). The ends were cut back, 0 bases at V and 4 bases at J, with 12 bases in the middle. The CDR3 DNA reads as TGTGCCACCAGCAGAGAGGCGCTGGCAGGAGAGACCCAGTACTTC. This gives the protein CATSREALAGETQYF.

As for this clone: This sample includes further DNA sequences coding for the same CDR3. The chain employs TRBV29-1 and TRBJ2-1; weak D call: TRBD1 (5 bases). Trimming removed 4 bases at V and 7 bases at J, with 11 bases between. Germline V gene sequence: CDR1 SQVTM, CDR2 ANQGSEA. The CDR3 totals 12 residues. DNA for the CDR3: TGCAGCGTTGGCAGGGTGGGAAATGAGCAGTTCTTC. Translating it yields CSVGRVGNEQFF.

The rearrangement uses TRBV5-6 and TRBJ1-5; tentatively, D is TRBD1 (6 bases). The CDR3 is 12 residues long. The V gene lost 1 base and the J gene lost 13 bases, with 12 bases spanning the gap. The V gene's germline CDR1 is SGHDT and CDR2 YYEEEE. The CDR3 sequence is CASSLKTGFQHF. The CDR3 DNA sequence: TGTGCCAGCAGCTTGAAGACAGGTTTTCAGCATTTT.

The rearrangement uses TRBV7-3 and TRBJ2-5; D possibly corresponds to TRBD2 (6 bases). The V end lost 2 bases, the J end lost 5 bases, and 12 bases lay between the germline ends. Germline CDR1 and CDR2: SGHTA and FQGTGA. CDR3 length equals 14 residues. CDR3: CASSLSGEVETQYF. The CDR3 bases are TGTGCCAGCAGCTTATCCGGGGAGGTGGAGACCCAGTACTTC.

The rearrangement uses TRBV29-1 and TRBJ2-1, with D perhaps matching TRBD2 (6 bases). Trimming took off 7 bases at V and 0 bases at J, with 16 bases between the two ends. CDR1 and CDR2 from the germline V gene are SQVTM and ANQGSEA. The CDR3 extends over 15 amino acids. DNA of the CDR3: TGCAGCGCTAGACTAGACCCTGGCTCCTACAATGAGCAGTTCTTC. As protein: CSARLDPGSYNEQFF.

This chain links TRBV5-6 with TRBJ2-3, with 10 bases identical to TRBD1. The CDR3 consists of 15 residues. Germline V gene sequence: CDR1 SGHDT, CDR2 YYEEEE. Losses at the gene ends were 5 bases for V and 3 bases for J; bases not matched to a gene: 6. The CDR3 DNA reads as TGTGCCAGCAGTTCTGACAGGGGGCTGACAGATACGCAGTATTTT. Its protein is CASSSDRGLTDTQYF.

This clone was recorded once. V and J are TRBV10-3 and TRBJ1-2; D is unclear. CDR3 size: 13 residues. In germline, CDR1 is ENHRY, CDR2 SYGVKD. V was pared by 10 bases and J by 0 bases, with 12 bases between. The CDR3 region has the DNA TGTGCCACCTCCCTCCAAGCTAACTATGGCTACACCTTC. Its translation is CATSLQANYGYTF.

This clone showed up just a few times. The chain employs TRBV29-1 and TRBJ2-7; 10 nucleotides line up with TRBD1. This CDR3 contains 14 residues. The J segment lost 7 bases and the V segment lost 3 bases, leaving 9 bases of the junction unmatched. The germline CDR1 and CDR2 sequences are SQVTM and ANQGSEA. The CDR3 nucleotides read TGCAGCGTTGAGAGCGGACAGGGGGATGTTGAGCAGTACTTC. Translating gives CSVESGQGDVEQYF.